This T cell receptor beta chain comes out of a study of cytomegalovirus exposure and HLA in healthy donors. Study-wide results and caveats: The listing of roughly 160 TCR beta chains classed them as cytomegalovirus-associated. There were reportedly fewer N-insertions in an Asian-associated ancestry cluster than the approximately 670-donor mean, in a later analysis. Per a later analysis, HLA-associated TCR beta chains showed more clonal expansion than other, equally common TCR beta chains.

With respect to this clone: What it binds is unknown.

PCR used 60 Vbeta primers and 13 Jbeta primers. Profiled with immunoSEQ multiplex PCR; TCRdb holds only in-frame clones, not every one. This sample yields about 130,000 clones, of which about 81% are seen a single time; over 4.5% belongs to the top ten. This sequence was found in a middle-aged woman in good health and CMV-seropositive. The sample comprised PBMCs.

CDR3 protein: CASIARGPGNTIYF. The DNA of the CDR3 is TGTGCCAGTATTGCAAGGGGGCCTGGAAACACCATATATTTT. The genes are TRBV19 and TRBJ1-3; 7 bases are a match to TRBD1. The CDR3 consists of 14 residues. CDR1 is LNHDA and CDR2 is SQIVND in the germline V gene (reference sequence). Unmatched junction bases numbered 5, after V lost 7 bases and J lost 2 bases.